This passage covers 28 T cell receptor beta chains from one sample sequenced in a study of T cells after yellow fever vaccination (dated by TCRdb to about 2019). Libraries were made using 5' RACE. Sequenced on an Illumina HiSeq 2500. Using fastp trimming at Q25 and MiXCR clonotype assembly, TCRdb reanalyzed the public sequencing data and kept in-frame beta chains. Rows with one shared CDR3 protein collapse into an entry with the most common genes and DNA. The sample table holds about 630,000 distinct CDR3 sequences, of which around an eighth were seen once. Of the sample, 15% is held by the ten largest clones. Reading the label with the study, this specimen's treatment or condition is: live attenuated yellow fever vaccine strain. Sequenced material: PBMCs, taken on the day of the yellow fever booster vaccination. Receptors originate from a man younger than 40 who received the YFV17D yellow fever vaccine.

In this sample, this clonotype turned up a few times. V usage is TRBV20-1 and J usage is TRBJ1-2; no reliable D call. Per germline, CDR1 DFQATT and CDR2 SNEGSKA (reference sequence). This CDR3 comprises 14 residues. The CDR3 region is CSAGNQEKNYGYTF. The CDR3 DNA reads TGCAGCGCTGGGAACCAAGAAAAAAACTATGGCTACACCTTC.

This clonotype occurred once. The V and J genes are TRBV2 and TRBJ1-6; TRBD1 is a possible D gene (5 bases). The CDR3 extends over 18 amino acids. Looked up from germline, CDR1 is SNHLY and CDR2 is FYNNEI. The CDR3, as DNA: TGTACCATCAGCCCCGGGGAGCGCAGGGCGGATTATAATTCACCCCTCCACTTT. It is translated as CTISPGERRADYNSPLHF.

The chain is built from TRBV20-1 and TRBJ2-7; D possibly corresponds to TRBD2 (5 bases). This CDR3 has 14 residues. CDR1 DFQATT and CDR2 SNEGSKA come from the germline V gene (reference sequence). Trimming left V 1 base short and J 6 bases short, with 16 bases between. The CDR3 DNA is TGCAGTGCTAGAGCCAGTGAGGGTATTGGCGAGCAGTACTTC. Translated, it gives CSARASEGIGEQYF.

The chain employs TRBV28 and TRBJ2-7; possibly TRBD1 for D (6 bases). The CDR3 consists of 15 residues. Per germline, CDR1 MDHEN and CDR2 SYDVKM. V lost 3 bases and J 3 bases, leaving 15 bases between the germline ends. CDR3 sequence: CASSFGGTGFYEQYF. DNA of the CDR3: TGTGCCAGCAGTTTTGGGGGAACAGGGTTCTACGAGCAGTACTTC.

This clonotype was observed a handful of times. The rearrangement joins TRBV6-2 or TRBV6-3 to TRBJ1-5; D may be TRBD1 (5 bases). This CDR3 has 14 amino acids. The germline CDR1 and CDR2 sequences are MNHEY and SVGEGT. Trimming took 7 bases from V and 2 from J, leaving 12 bases between them. In DNA form, the CDR3 reads TGTGCCAGCACCGGGGGGGTCCGCAATCAGCCCCAGCATTTT. It translates to CASTGGVRNQPQHF.

This clonotype was observed a few times. This chain uses TRBV6-2 or TRBV6-3 with TRBJ2-6, with a weak D call TRBD2 (5 bases). This CDR3 has 15 residues. Germline assignment: CDR1 MNHEY and CDR2 SVGEGT. Trimming shortened V by 5 bases and J by 1 base, and 9 bases separated the two germline ends. CDR3 sequence: CASSRTGSGANVLTF. The CDR3 nucleotides read TGTGCCAGCAGTCGGACGGGGTCTGGGGCCAACGTCCTGACTTTC.

This clonotype was recorded once. The V and J genes are TRBV23-1 and TRBJ2-3; 10 bases align to TRBD2. TRBV23-1 is identified as an open reading frame with a role that is uncertain. V gave up 4 bases and J gave up 2 bases; unmatched junction bases: 9. The CDR3 is 17 residues long. CDR3 sequence reads: CASSPASGGFFTDTQYF. CDR3 DNA: TGCGCCAGCAGTCCCGCTAGCGGGGGTTTTTTCACAGATACGCAGTATTTT.

The CDR3 sequence is CAIRDPPGNTIYF. The CDR3 nucleotides are TGTGCCATCAGGGACCCTCCTGGAAACACCATATATTTT. The chain links TRBV10-3 to TRBJ1-3, with no clear D. Germline lookup yields CDR1 ENHRY and CDR2 SYGVKD. Trimming took 6 bases from V and 2 from J, leaving 8 bases between them. The CDR3 contains 13 residues.

The chain couples TRBV7-4 to TRBJ2-1, with 11 positions matching TRBD2. The V gene's germline CDR1 is SGHVT and CDR2 SQSDAQ. J lost 9 bases, V lost 4 bases, and 17 bases had no gene match. The CDR3 covers 18 residues. As DNA, the CDR3 is TGTGCCAGCAGCTCACATTCCGGGACAGTTAGCGGGAGGGCTGAGCAGTTCTTC. Residues: CASSSHSGTVSGRAEQFF.

This clonotype was seen only a few times. This chain links TRBV4-2 with TRBJ2-1; maybe TRBD2 (5 bases). Looked up from germline, CDR1 is LGHNA and CDR2 is YNFKEQ. V was trimmed by 2 bases and J by 8 bases, leaving 13 bases between them. There are 14 residues in the CDR3. DNA for the CDR3: TGTGCCAGCAGCCAATACTACCGCGGGTATGAGCAGTTCTTC. It encodes CASSQYYRGYEQFF.

This clonotype was detected many times. This chain connects TRBV28 to TRBJ2-7; the match to TRBD1 covers 8 bases. Germline lookup yields CDR1 MDHEN and CDR2 SYDVKM. The V and J ends lost 4 bases and 6 bases, in that order; junction bases with no gene match: 5. This CDR3 contains 13 residues. The CDR3, as DNA: TGTGCCAGCAGTTCTCCGGACAGGGCCGAGCAGTACTTC. Translated, it gives CASSSPDRAEQYF. The variable domain in full, completed from reference TRBV28 and TRBJ2-7, reads DVKVTQSSRYLVKRTGEKVFLECVQDMDHENMFWYRQDPGLGLRLIYFSYDVKMKEKGDIPEGYSVSREKKERFSLILESASTNQTSMYLCASSSPDRAEQYFGPGTRLTVT.

This clonotype has more than one count but fewer than ten. The rearrangement uses TRBV5-1 and TRBJ2-7; the D gene is possibly TRBD2 (7 bases). V gave up 1 base and J gave up 4 bases, with 18 bases separating them. This CDR3 has 16 amino acids. Germline V gives CDR1 SGHRS, CDR2 YFSETQ. The CDR3 DNA reads as TGCGCCAGCAGCTTGACCGGGGGGCTAAGTGAGTACGAGCAGTACTTC. This translates into CASSLTGGLSEYEQYF.

A few counts support this clonotype. J is TRBJ2-7 and V is TRBV28; 9 positions agree with TRBD2. This CDR3 contains 17 residues. In germline, CDR1 is MDHEN, CDR2 SYDVKM. V shed 6 bases and J 3 bases; nucleotides not matched to a gene: 15. This CDR3 reads CASSRLMIAGVGYEQYF. In DNA, the CDR3 is TGTGCCAGCAGCCGCCTAATGATAGCGGGAGTGGGCTACGAGCAGTACTTC. Filled out from reference TRBV28 and TRBJ2-7, the complete variable domain reads DVKVTQSSRYLVKRTGEKVFLECVQDMDHENMFWYRQDPGLGLRLIYFSYDVKMKEKGDIPEGYSVSREKKERFSLILESASTNQTSMYLCASSRLMIAGVGYEQYFGPGTRLTVT.

The chain links TRBV5-4 to TRBJ2-5, with D tentatively TRBD1 (6 bases). The V and J ends lost 2 bases and 5 bases respectively, with 10 bases between them. The CDR3 length is 13 residues. Per the germline V gene, CDR1 is SGHNT and CDR2 is YYREEE (reference sequence). The CDR3 is CASSFAQGETQYF. The CDR3 DNA sequence: TGTGCCAGCAGCTTTGCCCAGGGGGAGACCCAGTACTTC.

This clonotype came up a few times. This sequence joins TRBV5-4 and TRBJ2-1, with a tentative D call TRBD2 (5 bases). The V gene lost 4 bases and the J gene lost 6 bases, with 11 bases spanning the gap. This CDR3 region has 13 residues. The germline gives CDR1 SGHNT, CDR2 YYREEE (reference sequence). DNA of the CDR3: TGTGCCAGCAGCGTCGACTACCCCAATGAGCAGTTCTTC. This gives the protein CASSVDYPNEQFF.

Details on this clonotype: A much larger clone differs from this one at a single base, so this may be a read error. The V gene is TRBV15, the J gene TRBJ2-3; no clear D gene. Germline V lookup: CDR1 LNHNV, CDR2 YYDKDF (reference sequence). The CDR3 runs 17 residues. The CDR3 here is CATSRAPLPTSTDTQSF. The DNA for the CDR3 is TGTGCCACCAGCAGAGCCCCATTACCCACCAGCACAGATACGCAGTCTTTT.

The V call is TRBV7-2, the J call TRBJ2-4; 7 bases map to TRBD2. The CDR3 is 16 residues long. Germline CDR1 is SGHTA and CDR2 is FQGNSA. The ends lost 2 bases at V and 0 bases at J; junction bases unmatched: 4. This CDR3 is CASSLSLAVAKNIQYF. The CDR3 bases are TGTGCCAGCAGCTTATCCCTAGCGGTAGCCAAAAACATTCAGTACTTC.

CDR3 bases: TGTGCCAGCAGCTTAGGGGGAGGAGAAAACATTCAGTACTTC. Encoded protein: CASSLGGGENIQYF. The chain recombines TRBV7-2 with TRBJ2-4, with a weak D call TRBD2 (6 bases). Deletions cut 1 base from V and 5 bases from J, with 9 bases between. Germline V lookup: CDR1 SGHTA, CDR2 FQGNSA. The CDR3 extends over 14 amino acids.

The chain uses TRBV14 and TRBJ2-1; 8 nucleotides align to TRBD2. V trimming: 1 base; J trimming: 6 bases; junction bases outside the gene matches: 5. This CDR3 has 15 amino acids. CDR1 is SGHDN, CDR2 FVKESK, per germline. Written as DNA, the CDR3 is TGTGCCAGCAGCCAAGGCACTAGCGGTCTCAATGAGCAGTTCTTC. Encoded protein: CASSQGTSGLNEQFF.

This clonotype was seen repeatedly, ten times or more. The chain uses TRBV12-3 or TRBV12-4 and TRBJ2-3; D uncertain. The CDR3 spans 13 residues. Trimming stripped 3 bases from V and 4 bases from J, with 8 bases between. The CDR3 DNA follows: TGTGCCAGCAGTTTTAGGGCGGCAGATACGCAGTATTTT. It encodes CASSFRAADTQYF.

A few counts support this clonotype. In DNA, the CDR3 is TGCAGTGCTAGTTCGGGACAGGGGGCGGATGAGCAGTACTTC. Translating it yields CSASSGQGADEQYF. J is TRBJ2-7 and V is TRBV20-1; TRBD1 matches at 12 bases. Per the germline V gene, CDR1 is DFQATT and CDR2 is SNEGSKA (reference sequence). This CDR3 is 14 amino acids long. The J segment lost 7 bases and the V segment lost 3 bases, leaving 7 bases of the junction unmatched.

This clonotype has a count of ten or more. V is TRBV9 and J is TRBJ2-1; 10 bases fit TRBD2. Germline trimming cut 0 bases from V and 5 bases from J; bases unmatched to any gene: 11. The germline CDR1 and CDR2 sequences are SGDLS and YYNGEE. CDR3 length: 18 residues. Here the CDR3 reads CASSVGLAGVGFHNEQFF. DNA for the CDR3: TGTGCCAGCAGCGTAGGGCTAGCGGGAGTTGGGTTCCACAATGAGCAGTTCTTC.

The gene calls are TRBV6-1 and TRBJ2-1, with TRBD2 as a possible D gene (7 bases). The CDR3 consists of 16 residues. Germline V gene sequence: CDR1 MNHNS, CDR2 SASEGT. Trimming took 1 base from V and 5 from J, leaving 15 bases between them. The chain's CDR3 is CASSEDGGRGNNEQFF. The DNA of the CDR3 is TGTGCCAGCAGTGAAGACGGGGGGCGAGGCAACAATGAGCAGTTCTTC.

V is TRBV7-3 and J is TRBJ2-5; D may be TRBD1 (7 bases). Per germline, CDR1 SGHTA and CDR2 FQGTGA. V was clipped by 5 bases and J by 5 bases, with 12 bases between them. CDR3 length: 13 amino acids. The CDR3 here is CASSKQGRETQYF. The CDR3 DNA is TGTGCCAGCAGCAAACAGGGGAGGGAGACCCAGTACTTC.

The J gene is TRBJ1-6, the V gene TRBV7-8; D remains unclear. Trimming cost V 6 bases and J 9 bases, with 21 bases left between them. The CDR3 has 16 residues. Germline V CDR1 and CDR2: SGHVS, FQNEAQ. CDR3 sequence: CASRKDPLHAGSPLHF. CDR3 in DNA: TGTGCCAGCAGAAAGGACCCTTTACATGCCGGTTCACCCCTCCACTTT.

This clonotype came up many times. V and J are TRBV4-2 and TRBJ2-5; 9 bases map to TRBD1. J was trimmed by 3 bases and V by 2 bases; bases with no gene match: 4. This CDR3 has 15 residues. Germline CDR1 is LGHNA and CDR2 is YNFKEQ. The CDR3 DNA reads TGTGCCAGCAGCCAACCTGGGGACAGGGAAGAGACCCAGTACTTC. It codes for CASSQPGDREETQYF.

The CDR3 reads CASSLGSGPNMWDTQYF. CDR3 in DNA: TGTGCCAGCAGCTTAGGTTCGGGCCCTAATATGTGGGATACGCAGTATTTT. The chain uses TRBV5-4 and TRBJ2-3; D remains ambiguous. Germline loops: CDR1 SGHNT, CDR2 YYREEE (reference sequence). This CDR3 spans 17 amino acids. Trimming shortened V by 2 bases and J by 6 bases, and 22 bases separated the two germline ends.

This clonotype was seen a handful of times. This chain uses TRBV30 with TRBJ2-7; 9 bases are a match to TRBD2. The germline V gene encodes CDR1 GTSNPN and CDR2 SVGIG (reference sequence). This CDR3 region has 14 residues. The V segment lost 5 bases and the J segment 4 bases; nucleotides outside the gene matches: 9. The CDR3 sequence: CAWARSGRRYEQYF. In nucleotides, the CDR3 is TGTGCCTGGGCCCGTAGCGGGAGACGTTACGAGCAGTACTTC. Using reference TRBV30 and TRBJ2-7 for the parts outside the CDR3, the full variable domain is SQTIHQWPATLVQPVGSPLSLECTVEGTSNPNLYWYRQAAGRGLQLLFYSVGIGQISSEVPQNLSASRPQDRQFILSSKKLLLSDSGFYLCAWARSGRRYEQYFGPGTRLTVT.